The 27 T cell receptor beta chains reported below all come from one sample, sequenced in a study of T cells after yellow fever vaccination. TCRdb called the 5' RACE reads again in MiXCR, with one record for every CDR3 protein. This table holds under 600,000 distinct CDR3 sequences, less than 15% found once. The sequenced sample was PBMCs, obtained on the day of the yellow fever booster vaccination. The receptors originated from a young man who received the YFV17D yellow fever vaccine.

This clonotype turned up a few times. The chain uses TRBV11-2 and TRBJ1-1; D unresolved. The CDR3 has 14 amino acids. V was trimmed by 4 bases and J by 1 base, leaving 10 bases between them. Germline loops: CDR1 SGHAT, CDR2 FQNNGV. CDR3: CASSSLVRNTEAFF. CDR3 nucleotide sequence: TGTGCCAGCAGCTCGCTAGTCAGGAACACTGAAGCTTTCTTT.

The CDR3 nucleotides read TGTGCCAGCAGTGAACGCACCCACTACACCTTC. It translates to CASSERTHYTF. This chain uses TRBV25-1 with TRBJ1-2, with D unresolved. CDR3 length equals 11 residues. Trimming took 2 bases from V and 10 from J, leaving 8 bases between them. Germline values: CDR1 MGHDK, CDR2 SYGVNS.

The genes are TRBV20-1 and TRBJ2-1; a weak D match, TRBD2 (6 bases). The CDR3 spans 15 residues. V lost 0 bases to trimming and J lost 4 bases, with 13 bases between them. CDR1 is DFQATT, CDR2 SNEGSKA, per germline (reference sequence). This chain's CDR3 is CSARDTQRAYNEQFF. The CDR3 DNA reads as TGCAGTGCTAGAGATACCCAGCGGGCGTACAATGAGCAGTTCTTC.

The chain couples TRBV20-1 to TRBJ1-1; D is ambiguous. Germline-derived CDR1 and CDR2 are DFQATT and SNEGSKA (reference sequence). The CDR3 spans 14 residues. Trimming took 7 bases from V and 4 from J, leaving 19 bases between them. CDR3: CSVPALTGITEAFF. Written as DNA, the CDR3 is TGCAGTGTGCCCGCGCTGACGGGAATCACTGAAGCTTTCTTT.

This clonotype has just a few counts. The chain uses TRBV20-1 and TRBJ2-7; 8 nucleotides agree with TRBD1. V was clipped by 4 bases and J by 0 bases; unmatched bases: 2. This CDR3 has 13 residues. The germline V gene encodes CDR1 DFQATT and CDR2 SNEGSKA (reference sequence). The CDR3, as DNA: TGCAGTGCTAAGGGACAGGACTCCTACGAGCAGTACTTC. Translation: CSAKGQDSYEQYF.

Many counts were recorded for this clonotype. This chain joins TRBV25-1 and TRBJ2-7, with D possibly being TRBD1 or TRBD2 (6 bases each). V shed 5 bases and J shed 2 bases, with 13 bases lying between them. This CDR3 has 14 residues. The germline V gene has CDR1 MGHDK and CDR2 SYGVNS. For the CDR3, the DNA is TGTGCCAGCAGTAGGACGGGGGCCCCCTACGAGCAGTACTTC. It yields the protein CASSRTGAPYEQYF.

This clonotype turned up a few times. The chain links TRBV9 to TRBJ2-1; TRBD1 is a possible D gene (5 bases). The V end was cut by 0 bases, the J end by 0 bases, with 7 bases between. The CDR3 length is 15 residues. From germline, CDR1 is SGDLS and CDR2 YYNGEE. The CDR3: CASSVVGDSYNEQFF. CDR3 coding DNA: TGTGCCAGCAGCGTAGTAGGGGACTCCTACAATGAGCAGTTCTTC.

V usage is TRBV18 and J usage is TRBJ2-2; unclear D gene. V lost 6 bases, J lost 7 bases, and 15 bases lay in between. The length of the CDR3 is 14 residues. Germline V gene lookup returns CDR1 KGHSH and CDR2 LQKENI. The CDR3 loop is CASSSTRSVGELFF. The CDR3, as DNA: TGTGCCAGCTCGTCAACAAGGAGCGTCGGGGAGCTGTTTTTT. The full variable domain, with the rest looked up from reference TRBV18 and TRBJ2-2, is NAGVMQNPRHLVRRRGQEARLRCSPMKGHSHVYWYRQLPEEGLKFMVYLQKENIIDESGMPKERFSAEFPKEGPSILRIQQVVRGDSAAYFCASSSTRSVGELFFGEGSRLTVL.

This clonotype was detected a few times. J is TRBJ2-1 and V is TRBV7-2; weak D call: TRBD2 (6 bases). V was cut by 5 bases and J by 7 bases, with 18 bases left in between. The CDR3 has 15 residues. The germline V gene has CDR1 SGHTA and CDR2 FQGNSA. The CDR3 DNA sequence: TGTGCCAGCAGCCCGGGACTGGGAACGGGAAATGAGCAGTTCTTC. It encodes CASSPGLGTGNEQFF.

Many counts were recorded for this clonotype. J is TRBJ1-3 and V is TRBV20-1, with TRBD1 matching 7 bases. The J segment lost 8 bases and the V segment lost 3 bases, leaving 10 bases of the junction unmatched. This CDR3 region has 14 residues. Germline V CDR1 and CDR2: DFQATT, SNEGSKA (reference sequence). The CDR3 DNA reads as TGCAGTGCTAGGGCCCTGGGACAGTTTGACACCATATATTTT. It is translated as CSARALGQFDTIYF.

This clonotype was seen more than once but under ten times. This sequence joins TRBV5-1 and TRBJ2-2; TRBD2 aligns across 9 bases. CDR1 is SGHRS and CDR2 is YFSETQ in the germline V gene. The junction had 5 bases not matched to a gene; V was cut back by 7 bases and J by 1 base. The CDR3 consists of 15 residues. CDR3 DNA sequence: TGCGCCAGCGCTAGCGGGGCAATGAACACCGGGGAGCTGTTTTTT. It is translated as CASASGAMNTGELFF.

This clonotype was counted a few times. The V call is TRBV11-2, the J call TRBJ2-1, with 11 bases that match TRBD2. The CDR3 extends over 15 amino acids. Germline CDR1 SGHAT, CDR2 FQNNGV. The V and J ends lost 5 bases and 10 bases, in that order; junction bases with no gene match: 10. The CDR3 DNA reads TGTGCCAGCAGCACCCGACTAGCGGGATCCCAGGAGCAGTTCTTC. It specifies CASSTRLAGSQEQFF.

The table lists this clonotype with a few counts. This chain links TRBV28 with TRBJ2-1; 10 bases fit TRBD2. With 6 bases clipped from V and 10 bases from J, the junction kept 9 bases outside the gene matches. The CDR3 contains 14 residues. Germline CDR1 reads MDHEN; CDR2 reads SYDVKM. In DNA form, the CDR3 reads TGTGCCAGCAGGAAAGCGGGAGGGCCTTGGGAGCAGTTCTTC. This sequence encodes CASRKAGGPWEQFF.

This clonotype turned up a few times. The chain uses TRBV10-3 and TRBJ2-3; 8 positions match TRBD1. Germline V gene sequence: CDR1 ENHRY, CDR2 SYGVKD. The J segment lost 4 bases and the V segment lost 6 bases, leaving 6 bases of the junction unmatched. The CDR3 spans 14 residues. The CDR3 loop reads CAIRGAGGPDTQYF. The CDR3 DNA sequence: TGTGCCATCAGGGGGGCAGGGGGCCCAGATACGCAGTATTTT.

The rearrangement joins TRBV7-2 to TRBJ2-6; D gene unclear. The CDR3 runs to 16 residues. V was pared by 3 bases and J by 0 bases, with 9 bases between. Germline CDR1 and CDR2: SGHTA and FQGNSA. The CDR3 sequence is CASSLGRPSGANVLTF. For the CDR3, the DNA is TGTGCCAGCAGCTTGGGAAGACCCTCTGGGGCCAACGTCCTGACTTTC.

This sequence joins TRBV6-1 and TRBJ2-1; D gene unclear. Germline V gene lookup returns CDR1 MNHNS and CDR2 SASEGT. The ends were cut back, 1 base at V and 9 bases at J, with 4 bases in the middle. The CDR3 contains 11 residues. In nucleotides, the CDR3 is TGTGCCAGCAGTGAAGTGGGTGAGCAGTTCTTC. Encoded protein: CASSEVGEQFF.

This clonotype was observed a few times. The chain joins TRBV20-1 to TRBJ2-7, with D perhaps matching TRBD1 (6 bases). Trimming cost V 4 bases and J 3 bases, with 13 bases left between them. The CDR3 extends over 13 amino acids. From germline, CDR1 is DFQATT and CDR2 SNEGSKA (reference sequence). CDR3 residues: CSAKNRESYEQYF. The CDR3 DNA reads TGCAGTGCTAAAAACAGGGAGAGCTACGAGCAGTACTTC.

The chain couples TRBV7-9 to TRBJ2-3; D possibly corresponds to TRBD1 (5 bases). This CDR3 has 14 residues. Germline values: CDR1 SEHNR, CDR2 FQNEAQ (reference sequence). V lost 2 bases to trimming and J lost 2 bases, with 8 bases between them. The CDR3 DNA is TGTGCCAGCAGCTTATCGACAGCCACAGATACGCAGTATTTT. Translating gives CASSLSTATDTQYF.

The gene calls are TRBV7-2 and TRBJ2-4; TRBD2 matches at 16 bases. Trimming at V came to 5 bases and at J to 0 bases, leaving 1 base not matched to a gene. This CDR3 has 17 residues. CDR1 and CDR2 from the germline V gene are SGHTA and FQGNSA. CDR3 nucleotide sequence: TGTGCCAGCAGCGGGACTAGCGGGAGGGGAGCCAAAAACATTCAGTACTTC. Its protein product is CASSGTSGRGAKNIQYF.

This clonotype was seen ten or more times. The chain combines TRBV7-2 with TRBJ1-2; no definite D call. Trimming took off 4 bases at V and 8 bases at J, with 14 bases between the two ends. Germline lookup yields CDR1 SGHTA and CDR2 FQGNSA. The CDR3 loop spans 13 amino acids. The CDR3: CASSWVGLGGYTF. CDR3 nucleotides: TGTGCCAGCAGCTGGGTAGGGTTAGGCGGCTACACCTTC.

Only a few counts were recorded for this clonotype. J is TRBJ2-2 and V is TRBV5-1; maybe TRBD2 (6 bases). Between the trimmed V and J ends, which lost 6 bases and 3 bases, there was a span of 15 bases. The germline V gene has CDR1 SGHRS and CDR2 YFSETQ. The CDR3 is 15 residues long. This chain's CDR3 is CASTPLTGDTGELFF. CDR3 nucleotides: TGCGCCAGCACCCCCCTGACGGGGGACACCGGGGAGCTGTTTTTT.

The sample holds a few counts of this clonotype. A junction end diverges from the germline sequence, so it may reflect a read error. The gene calls are TRBV20-1 and TRBJ2-2; maybe TRBD2 (6 bases). This CDR3 is built from 16 residues. The germline V gene has CDR1 DFQATT and CDR2 SNEGSKA (reference sequence). The CDR3 DNA sequence: TGCTGTGCTAGAGATAGCGGAGCGTACTACACCGGGGAGCTGTTTTTT. Translation: CCARDSGAYYTGELFF.

The chain uses TRBV12-3 or TRBV12-4 and TRBJ2-1; D gene ambiguous. The CDR3 runs 14 residues. V lost 4 bases to trimming and J lost 4 bases, with 11 bases between them. The CDR3 region is CASSSGHSYNEQFF. The CDR3 region has the DNA TGTGCCAGCAGTTCGGGCCATTCATACAATGAGCAGTTCTTC.

This chain links TRBV28 with TRBJ1-4; weak D call: TRBD1 (5 bases). V was pared by 7 bases and J by 7 bases, with 13 bases between. CDR3 size: 13 residues. CDR1 MDHEN and CDR2 SYDVKM come from the germline V gene. Written as DNA, the CDR3 is TGTGCCAGCACCGGGGGGGTGGTTGAAAAACTGTTTTTT. Its translation is CASTGGVVEKLFF.

This clonotype was detected many times. V gene TRBV7-9 combines with J gene TRBJ1-2, with D unclear. Germline CDR1 is SEHNR and CDR2 is FQNEAQ (reference sequence). The V end was cut by 3 bases, the J end by 0 bases, with 5 bases between. The CDR3 runs to 13 residues. CDR3 in DNA: TGTGCCAGCAGCTTGCAGGCTAACTATGGCTACACCTTC. Its translation: CASSLQANYGYTF.

This chain uses TRBV3-1 with TRBJ1-6; D remains unclear. This CDR3 has 16 amino acids. Germline CDR1 LGHDT, CDR2 YNNKEL (reference sequence). The V and J ends lost 4 bases and 4 bases respectively, with 14 bases between them. CDR3 loop: CASSLPSGRYNSPLHF. The CDR3 region has the DNA TGTGCCAGCAGCCTCCCCTCGGGGAGGTATAATTCACCCCTCCACTTT.

J is TRBJ2-7 and V is TRBV29-1; TRBD2 agrees at 9 bases. Germline V gives CDR1 SQVTM, CDR2 ANQGSEA. The CDR3 covers 14 residues. V lost 6 bases, J lost 2 bases, and 8 bases stayed unmatched. The CDR3 region has the DNA TGCAGCGTGCCGGGCGTAGCGGGGGCCTACGAGCAGTACTTC. The encoded protein is CSVPGVAGAYEQYF.